This T cell receptor (beta chain) was retrieved from a study of patients and donors after allogeneic stem cell transplantation. MiXCR was run by TCRdb on the RT-PCR reads, yielding one entry per CDR3 protein. The sample carries roughly 40,000 distinct CDR3 sequences, about 30% recorded once. The sequence derives from a human donor who was either an allogeneic HSCT recipient or a stem cell or donor lymphocyte infusion donor (not recorded which). It is not recorded whose cells these are; they may come from a transplant donor. Sequencing was carried out using blood, either unsorted or a sorted T cell fraction (not recorded which).

In nucleotides, the CDR3 is TGCGCCAGCAGCTTGCGGACTAGCGGCCACAATGAGCAGTTCTTC. Translation: CASSLRTSGHNEQFF. The chain joins TRBV5-1 to TRBJ2-1, with 10 bases fitting TRBD2. The CDR3 totals 15 residues. Germline assignment: CDR1 SGHRS and CDR2 YFSETQ. V was pared by 1 base and J by 5 bases, with 3 bases of the junction left unmatched.